This T cell receptor (beta chain) derives from a study of technical replicates of blood from a handful of donors. The method was immunoSEQ multiplex PCR; TCRdb's version includes in-frame clones alone and lacks a portion of them. The sample lists tens of thousands of clones, about 95% seen once, with around 0.21% in the top ten. CDR1 is SGHDT, CDR2 YYEEEE, per germline. The ends were cut back, 2 bases at V and 0 bases at J, with 12 bases in the middle. The CDR3 loop spans 15 amino acids. V is TRBV5-6 and J is TRBJ2-7; D uncertain. The sequence derives from a human donor in good health. The sequenced sample consisted of T cells isolated from PBMCs. The CDR3 is CASSLYSVGSYEQYF. The CDR3 bases are TGTGCCAGCAGCTTATACAGTGTCGGCTCCTACGAGCAGTACTTC.